The 2 T cell receptor beta chains reported below all come from one sample, sequenced in a study of T-cell memory formation after mild COVID-19. TCRdb reanalysed the 5' RACE reads using MiXCR and keeps one entry per CDR3 protein. The repertoire holds about 390,000 distinct CDR3 sequences, with about 15% as singletons. The sequenced sample was PBMCs or a T cell subset sorted from them (not recorded which). These receptor sequences come from a man aged 18 to 30 who had mild COVID-19 (a few samples of this study predate the infection). Cell type and time point are not known.

V usage is TRBV7-2 and J usage is TRBJ1-2; 7 bases align to TRBD1. CDR1 and CDR2 from the germline V gene are SGHTA and FQGNSA. The CDR3 spans 16 residues. Trimming removed 1 base from V and 5 bases from J; junction bases left unmatched: 10. The CDR3, as DNA: TGTGCCAGCAGCTTAGGGTTTTGGACAGGAGGTTATGGCTACACCTTC. Amino acids: CASSLGFWTGGYGYTF.

Many counts were recorded for this clonotype. The gene calls are TRBV12-3 or TRBV12-4 and TRBJ2-3; TRBD2 matches at 9 bases. The CDR3 spans 17 residues. The J segment lost 2 bases and the V segment lost 3 bases, leaving 9 bases of the junction unmatched. CDR3 sequence: CASSFWRLAGFTDTQYF. The CDR3 DNA is TGTGCCAGCAGTTTTTGGCGGCTAGCGGGGTTCACAGATACGCAGTATTTT.